This T cell receptor (beta chain) emerged from a study of blood T cell repertoires in COVID-19 (TCRdb year 2020). Some background on the complete study: Samples from collaborators originated in the United States, Italy and Spain and spanned both the acute and convalescent phases of COVID-19. The prospective study material was composed of cDNA or gDNA derived from T cells, B-cell-depleted T cells, or PBMCs. Subjects who had been exposed to COVID-19, were actively infected with it, or had recovered from it provided the deeply sampled blood TCRbeta repertoires that made up the dataset. A freely available public database, intended as a resource for researchers studying the immune response to SARS-CoV-2, is where the repertoires were released. The samples were drawn from two sources: the first 160 participants of the ongoing ImmuneRACE study, and fewer than 1,500 subjects contributed by 6 global collaborators. The sample metadata nearly always contained a de-identified subject ID, COVID-19 status, age in years and sex. Where available, HLA class I and class II types were taken from metadata supplied by the sample provider and were not determined by assay-based typing. Beyond this particular receptor, the publication reports: The amount of clinical and demographic metadata varied by source and participant and was provided uncurated.

As for this clone: The antigen it recognizes is unknown. Base quality data are lacking; no much larger clone is found one base away.

The immunoSEQ Assay, a bias-controlled multiplex PCR, was used to amplify TCRbeta CDR3 regions from genomic DNA. The study's processing was this. Within the assay, amplification of reference gene primers was used to estimate how many nucleated cells each sample contained. Sequence reads were collapsed and filtered to measure the absolute abundance of every unique TCRbeta CDR3 rearrangement. For each sample, productive Simpson clonality was calculated as the square root of Simpson's diversity index across productive rearrangements. The clones in this table, taken by TCRdb from immuneACCESS, are in-frame only. Not every clone is retained; where verified, under half of the shortfall comes from an unresolved V gene, and the cause of the rest is unknown. The V and J calls and clone size come from that table; D and trimming were worked out from the DNA. Recorded for this sample are around 250,000 clones; 80% to 85% of them occurred a single time. Roughly 3.2% of the sample comes from the top ten.

The cysteine opens and the phenylalanine closes a CDR3 of 13 amino acids. Only the CDR3 DNA stays, 39 bases, in frame from base 1. V sheds 2 bases and J sheds 10 bases, leaving 17 bases between their ends. The germline V gene (reference sequence) provides CDR1 GTSNPN and CDR2 SVGIG. Whole blood was collected in K2EDTA tubes by collaborating institutions according to the institutions' own protocols. For TCRbeta analysis, collaborators shipped samples as frozen whole blood, isolated PBMCs, or DNA extracted from either of those sample types. Source material: peripheral blood. The rearrangement joined TRBV30 to TRBJ1-2; 5 matching bases give a weak D call of TRBD1. This TCR was recovered from a woman between 18 and 29 years old with acute or convalescent COVID-19. The nucleotides are TGTGCCTGGAGTCCAGTAGTTAGGGGTGTCTACACCTTC. This yields the protein CAWSPVVRGVYTF.